These T cell receptor beta chains were read from a single sample in a study of blood T cell repertoires in COVID-19. Here immunoSEQ multiplex PCR was the method, and the copy in TCRdb shows in-frame clones only, minus some. The sample carries about 140,000 clones, 60% to 80% recorded once. The sequencing sample was made of peripheral blood. These receptors were collected from a woman in her forties or fifties with active or convalescent COVID-19. The CDR3 runs from the conserved cysteine through the conserved F or W. Fields, in order: J gene, V gene, clone size, D gene, CDR3 DNA, CDR3 protein. A D gene is named only where the DNA matches it firmly. Some rows mark clone size as missing; the rest say once, few, many or name a class of expanded clone.

TRBJ1-2 | TRBV7-8 | . | TRBD1 | TGTGCCAGCAGCTTAATGGGCAGGGGGCGGGATGGCTACACCTTC | CASSLMGRGRDGYTF
TRBJ1-1 | TRBV3-1/TRBV3-2 | . | TRBD1 | TGTGCCAGCAGCCAAGGGACAGGGGGGGCGGAAGCTTTCTTT | CASSQGTGGAEAFF
TRBJ1-4 | TRBV19 | . | . | TGTGCCAGCGCTAAGACGAACAGGAGCCCAAATGAAAAACTGTTTTTT | CASAKTNRSPNEKLFF
TRBJ1-2 | TRBV19 | . | . | TGTGCCAGTAGGCGGGACGGAGGATTCCAATATGGCTACACCTTC | CASRRDGGFQYGYTF
TRBJ2-7 | TRBV28 | few | . | TGTGCCAGCAGTTTACCAGGGGCCTACGAGCAGTACTTC | CASSLPGAYEQYF
TRBJ2-1 | TRBV7-2 | . | . | TGTGCCAGCAGCTTATTTGGCGGGCGCGACAATGAGCAGTTCTTC | CASSLFGGRDNEQFF
TRBJ2-1 | TRBV14 | . | . | TGTGCCAGCAGCCTAATCGCAGATTACAATGAGCAGTTCTTC | CASSLIADYNEQFF
TRBJ2-1 | TRBV7-7 | . | TRBD2 | TGTGCTAGCAGCCCCGGGACTAGCAATCGGTACAATGAGCAGTTCTTC | CASSPGTSNRYNEQFF
TRBJ1-2 | TRBV19 | . | TRBD1 | TGTGCCAGTAGTATATACACGGGACAGGAGTTTCTCTATGGCTACACCTTC | CASSIYTGQEFLYGYTF
TRBJ2-3 | TRBV3-1/TRBV3-2 | . | . | TGTGCCAGCAGCCAAGCCGGAACAGGTACGCAGTATTTT | CASSQAGTGTQYF
TRBJ2-3 | TRBV4-1 | . | TRBD2 | TGCGCCAGCAGCCAAGATCTTTTGAGCGGGAGGTCAGATACGCAGTATTTT | CASSQDLLSGRSDTQYF
TRBJ2-7 | TRBV9 | few | TRBD1 | TGTGCCAGCAGTGCCGGGACAGGGCCCTTATGGGAGCAGTACTTC | CASSAGTGPLWEQYF
TRBJ2-7 | TRBV2 | many | . | TGTGCCAGCAGTGAAACCGGGGAAGCCTACGAGCAGTACTTC | CASSETGEAYEQYF
TRBJ1-5 | TRBV19 | . | TRBD1 | TGTGCCAGTACCCACAGGGGGCTCAATCAGCCCCAGCATTTT | CASTHRGLNQPQHF
TRBJ1-2 | TRBV6-5 | . | TRBD1 | TGTGCCAGCAGAGCGACAGGGTACTATGGCTACACCTTC | CASRATGYYGYTF
TRBJ1-5 | TRBV7-8 | . | . | TGTGCCAGCAGCCCGTGGCAGGCGCGTGCGCCCCAGCATTTT | CASSPWQARAPQHF
TRBJ2-1 | TRBV11-2 | . | . | TGTGCCAGCAGCCCATTGTCCTCGGGAGAGCAGTTCTTC | CASSPLSSGEQFF
TRBJ1-2 | TRBV27 | . | TRBD1 | TGTGCCAGCAGCTTAAAGACAGGGGGCGGTGGCTACACCTTC | CASSLKTGGGGYTF
TRBJ2-7 | TRBV19 | . | . | TGTGCCAGTAGCCAGCAGGTAACGAGCTCCTACGAGCAGTACTTC | CASSQQVTSSYEQYF
TRBJ1-4 | TRBV2 | . | . | TGTGCCAGCAGTGACAGGGCAGAATGGGAAAAACTGTTTTTT | CASSDRAEWEKLFF
TRBJ1-1 | TRBV18 | . | . | TGTGCCAGCTCACCAGGGGCAGGGAACACTGAAGCTTTCTTT | CASSPGAGNTEAFF
TRBJ2-7 | TRBV19 | . | . | TGTGCCAGTAGTATTGGGGCAGCCTACGAGCAGTACTTC | CASSIGAAYEQYF
TRBJ1-3 | TRBV19 | . | . | TGTGCCAGTAGATCGACAGCCCGAGTGGGAACCACCATATATTTT | CASRSTARVGTTIYF
TRBJ1-1 | TRBV3-1/TRBV3-2 | . | . | TGTGCCAGCAGCCAAAGCAGAGCGAATAGACGGAACACTGAAGCTTTCTTT | CASSQSRANRRNTEAFF
TRBJ2-3 | TRBV6-2/TRBV6-3 | . | . | TGTGCCAGCAGTTATGGCGGTGCCACCACAGATACGCAGTATTTT | CASSYGGATTDTQYF
TRBJ2-5 | TRBV4-1 | . | TRBD2 | TGCGCCAGCAGCCAAGATAGGCTAGCGGGAGGTGGAGAGACCCAGTACTTC | CASSQDRLAGGGETQYF
TRBJ2-3 | TRBV7-2 | . | . | TGTGCCAGCAGCTTAGCAGGCAGGGATACAGATACGCAGTATTTT | CASSLAGRDTDTQYF
TRBJ1-3 | TRBV18 | once | . | TGTGCCAGCTCACCACCGGTCAGGGGTGGAAACACCATATATTTT | CASSPPVRGGNTIYF
TRBJ2-2 | TRBV19 | . | . | TGTGCCAGTAGTCCCCAAGGGGGAGTGAACACCGGGGAGCTGTTTTTT | CASSPQGGVNTGELFF
TRBJ1-3 | TRBV21-1 | . | . | TGTGCCAGCAGCAAAGCGCTTAGGGACAGGTCCGGAAACACCATATATTTT | CASSKALRDRSGNTIYF
TRBJ1-2 | TRBV6-5 | many | TRBD1 | TGTGCCAGCAGACGAGGGACAGGCTACGGCTACACCTTC | CASRRGTGYGYTF
TRBJ2-7 | TRBV30 | . | . | TGTGCCCGGCAGACGGGCTACGAGCAGTACTTC | CARQTGYEQYF
TRBJ1-6 | TRBV3-1/TRBV3-2 | . | TRBD1 | TGTGCCAGCAGCCAAGGATCCGGGACAGGAAAGGGTTCACCCCTCCACTTT | CASSQGSGTGKGSPLHF
TRBJ2-2 | TRBV4-1 | . | . | TGCGCCAGCAGCCAAGGTGGACTGGTCCGCGTTCAGAACACCGGGGAGCTGTTTTTT | CASSQGGLVRVQNTGELFF
TRBJ1-2 | TRBV28 | . | . | TGTGCCAGCAGTTTAAAGCTCGGACGCCACCAAGGGGATGGCTACACCTTC | CASSLKLGRHQGDGYTF